The 5 T cell receptor beta chains presented below share a single source sample, sequenced in a study of blood T cell repertoires in COVID-19. Data came from immunoSEQ multiplex PCR; TCRdb stores just in-frame clones and leaves some out. This sample has fewer than 200,000 clones, with more than 75% found just once. The sequenced sample was PBMCs or T cells enriched from blood (not recorded which). The origin of the receptors is a human donor with acute COVID-19. The donor label of this sample is uncertain.

The chain uses TRBV4-1 and TRBJ1-2; the D gene is possibly TRBD1 (6 bases). The CDR3 spans 16 residues. Germline values: CDR1 MGHRA, CDR2 YSYEKL. Trimming took off 4 bases at V and 2 bases at J, with 17 bases between the two ends. The CDR3 DNA sequence: TGCGCCAGCAGCCGAGCTTCGGACAGAGTAAACTATGGCTACACCTTC. It codes for CASSRASDRVNYGYTF.

The chain is built from TRBV7-2 and TRBJ2-3; unclear D gene. This CDR3 spans 13 amino acids. Germline V gene sequence: CDR1 SGHTA, CDR2 FQGNSA. The germline V and J ends were trimmed by 4 bases and 7 bases, with 12 bases remaining between them. In nucleotides, the CDR3 is TGTGCCAGCAGCTCCCAGTTCAGGAATACGCAGTATTTT. Protein: CASSSQFRNTQYF.

This chain joins TRBV2 and TRBJ2-7; 9 bases are a match to TRBD2. Germline loops: CDR1 SNHLY, CDR2 FYNNEI. This CDR3 region has 19 residues. Losses at the gene ends were 0 bases for V and 0 bases for J; bases not matched to a gene: 12. CDR3 coding DNA: TGTGCCAGCAGTGAAGCGCTTCCAAGCGGGGGGCAGAGCTCCTACGAGCAGTACTTC. Residues: CASSEALPSGGQSSYEQYF. Combining the CDR3 with reference TRBV2 and TRBJ2-7 gives the whole variable domain EPEVTQTPSHQVTQMGQEVILRCVPISNHLYFYWYRQILGQKVEFLVSFYNNEISEKSEIFDDQFSVERPDGSNFTLKIRSTKLEDSAMYFCASSEALPSGGQSSYEQYFGPGTRLTVT.

The chain is built from TRBV5-1 and TRBJ1-2; possible D gene TRBD1, 5 bases. V shed 6 bases and J shed 5 bases, with 17 bases lying between them. CDR1 is SGHRS and CDR2 is YFSETQ in the germline V gene. The CDR3 consists of 14 residues. The CDR3 DNA follows: TGCGCCAGCACTGAAGCAGGGCAGGGTTATGGCTACACCTTC. Amino acid sequence: CASTEAGQGYGYTF.

The V call is TRBV9, the J call TRBJ1-2; D uncertain. The CDR3 extends over 19 amino acids. V dropped 3 bases and J dropped 2 bases, with 26 bases sitting between them. CDR1 is SGDLS and CDR2 is YYNGEE in the germline V gene. DNA for the CDR3: TGTGCCAGCAGCGCCTCGAGGAGGGTTCAGACAACGAACAACTATGGCTACACCTTC. Residues: CASSASRRVQTTNNYGYTF.